What follows are 8 T cell receptor beta chains derived from one specimen sequenced in a study of shared clonotypes between healthy human individuals. Method: immunoSEQ multiplex PCR; TCRdb's copy keeps in-frame clones and lacks some. This sample carries around 2,100,000 clones, about 95% of them seen once, and the ten largest clones take 1% to 1.5%. Naive CD8 cells lacked CD45RO and underwent positive selection for CCR7, leaving out terminally differentiated effector memory CD45RA+ cells. The source material was naive CD8+ T cells sorted from blood. The receptor set was obtained from a young man in good health.

The chain is built from TRBV7-9 and TRBJ2-3, with D unclear. Germline loops: CDR1 SEHNR, CDR2 FQNEAQ (reference sequence). The V end lost 3 bases, the J end lost 2 bases, and 12 bases lay between the germline ends. This CDR3 has 15 amino acids. In DNA, the CDR3 is TGTGCCAGCAGCTTCTTTCTGGAAGCCACAGATACGCAGTATTTT. It yields the protein CASSFFLEATDTQYF.

The genes are TRBV2 and TRBJ1-1, with no clear D. V gave up 6 bases and J gave up 11 bases, with 16 bases separating them. The CDR3 totals 12 residues. Germline CDR1 SNHLY, CDR2 FYNNEI. The CDR3 DNA reads as TGTGCCAGCAGGACCGGGTCCCCGGGGGCTTTCTTT. Its translation: CASRTGSPGAFF.

J is TRBJ2-7 and V is TRBV6-1; 8 nucleotides align to TRBD2. Trimming cost V 3 bases and J 0 bases; bases outside gene matches: 7. Germline V lookup: CDR1 MNHNS, CDR2 SASEGT. This CDR3 comprises 16 residues. The CDR3 sequence is CASSEGRGLGSYEQYF. CDR3 in DNA: TGTGCCAGCAGTGAGGGCAGGGGACTAGGCTCCTACGAGCAGTACTTC.

To note about this clone: A much larger clone sits a single nucleotide away, making a read error possible. The V gene is TRBV5-4, the J gene TRBJ2-2; D remains ambiguous. The germline V and J ends were trimmed by 4 bases and 1 base, with 2 bases remaining between them. The V gene's germline CDR1 is SGHNT and CDR2 YYREEE (reference sequence). The CDR3 has 12 residues. CDR3 bases: TGTGCCAGCAGCATGAACACCGGGGAGCTGTTTTTT. Translated: CASSMNTGELFF.

This rearrangement joins TRBV5-4 to TRBJ2-7; D may correspond to TRBD1 or TRBD2 (5 bases each). V shed 3 bases and J shed 2 bases, with 15 bases lying between them. This CDR3 is 15 amino acids long. The V gene's germline CDR1 is SGHNT and CDR2 YYREEE (reference sequence). The CDR3 sequence is CASSSRDGGTYEQYF. CDR3 nucleotide sequence: TGTGCCAGCAGCTCCCGGGACGGCGGCACCTACGAGCAGTACTTC.

This chain uses TRBV7-9 with TRBJ2-7; 7 bases fit TRBD2. After removal of 4 bases from V and 5 bases from J, the junction contained 14 bases not matched to a gene. The CDR3 runs 16 residues. Germline values: CDR1 SEHNR, CDR2 FQNEAQ (reference sequence). This CDR3 is CASSSPGGHLVDEQYF. The CDR3 DNA reads TGTGCCAGCAGCTCCCCGGGGGGTCACCTCGTAGACGAGCAGTACTTC.

This chain connects TRBV19 to TRBJ1-2; the D is unclear. CDR1 LNHDA and CDR2 SQIVND come from the germline V gene (reference sequence). Trimming left V 10 bases short and J 2 bases short, with 8 bases between. This CDR3 region has 11 residues. DNA for the CDR3: TGTGCCACCATGAAAAACTATGGCTACACCTTC. Translating it yields CATMKNYGYTF.

The chain couples TRBV4-2 to TRBJ1-2; D remains ambiguous. Trimming removed 4 bases from V and 4 bases from J, with 16 bases in between. CDR3 length: 15 amino acids. CDR1 is LGHNA, CDR2 YNFKEQ, per germline. CDR3 sequence: CASSPPSEEGYGYTF. The DNA of the CDR3 is TGTGCCAGCAGCCCCCCGTCGGAGGAGGGCTATGGCTACACCTTC.